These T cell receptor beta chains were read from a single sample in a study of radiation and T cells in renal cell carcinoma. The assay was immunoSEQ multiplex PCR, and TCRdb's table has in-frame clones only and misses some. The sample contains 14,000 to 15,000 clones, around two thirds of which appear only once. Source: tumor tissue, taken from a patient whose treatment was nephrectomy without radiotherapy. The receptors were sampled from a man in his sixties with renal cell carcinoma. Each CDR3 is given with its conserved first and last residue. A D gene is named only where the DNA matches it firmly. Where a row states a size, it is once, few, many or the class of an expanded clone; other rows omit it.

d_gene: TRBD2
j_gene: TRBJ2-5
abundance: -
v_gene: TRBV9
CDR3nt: TGTGCCAGCAGCGGCCCGGGGACTAGTGTGGAGACCCAGTACTTC
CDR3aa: CASSGPGTSVETQYF

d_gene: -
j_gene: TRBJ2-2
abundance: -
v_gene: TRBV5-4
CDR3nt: TGTGCCAGCAGCAAGGGGGAGTACACCGGGGAGCTGTTTTTT
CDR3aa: CASSKGEYTGELFF

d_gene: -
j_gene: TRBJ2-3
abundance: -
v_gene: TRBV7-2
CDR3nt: TGTGCCAGCAGGCCCAACACCGGTGCAGATACGCAGTATTTT
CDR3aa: CASRPNTGADTQYF

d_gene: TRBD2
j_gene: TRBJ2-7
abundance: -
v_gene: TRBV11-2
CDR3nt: TGTGCCAGCAGCTATCCGGCTAGCGGGAGTTCGGACTACGAGCAGTACTTC
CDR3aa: CASSYPASGSSDYEQYF

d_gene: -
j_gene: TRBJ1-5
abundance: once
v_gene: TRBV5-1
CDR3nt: TGCGCCAGCAGCTTGGGTGGGGGGAATAACCAGCCCCAGCATTTT
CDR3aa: CASSLGGGNNQPQHF

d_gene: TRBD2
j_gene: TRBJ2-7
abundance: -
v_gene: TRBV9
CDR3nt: TGTGCCAGCAGCGTAGGGACTAGCTCGGCAGAGCAGTACTTC
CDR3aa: CASSVGTSSAEQYF

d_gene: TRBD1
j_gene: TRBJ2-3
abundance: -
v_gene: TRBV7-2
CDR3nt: TGTGCCAGCAGCTTATCACAGGGGGCGACTAGCACAGATACGCAGTATTTT
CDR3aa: CASSLSQGATSTDTQYF

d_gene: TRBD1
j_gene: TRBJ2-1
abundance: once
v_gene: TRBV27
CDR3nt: TGTGCCAGCAGTTTAGTAGGACAGGGAACCTACAATGAGCAGTTCTTC
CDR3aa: CASSLVGQGTYNEQFF

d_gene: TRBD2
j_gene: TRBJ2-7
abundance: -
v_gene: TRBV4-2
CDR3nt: TGTGCCAGCAGCCAAGATAGCGGGGGGGCCTACGAGCAGTACTTC
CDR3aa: CASSQDSGGAYEQYF

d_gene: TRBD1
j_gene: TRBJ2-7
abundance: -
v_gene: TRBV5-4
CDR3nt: TGTGCCAGCAGCCCGGGACAGCGATACGAGCAGTACTTC
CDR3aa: CASSPGQRYEQYF

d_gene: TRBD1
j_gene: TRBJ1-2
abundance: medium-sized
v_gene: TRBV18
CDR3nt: TGTGCCAGCTCACTTCTGGGACAGGGATCCGATGGCTACACCTTC
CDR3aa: CASSLLGQGSDGYTF

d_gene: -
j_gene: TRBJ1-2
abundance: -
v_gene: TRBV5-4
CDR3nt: TGTGCCAGCAGCCCCCCCTGGGGGAGTGACTATGGCTACACCTTC
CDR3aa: CASSPPWGSDYGYTF

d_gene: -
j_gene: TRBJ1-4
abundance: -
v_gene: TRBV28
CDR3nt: TGTGCCAGCAGTTCGAGGCTTCAAAGAAAAAAACTGTTTTTT
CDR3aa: CASSSRLQRKKLFF

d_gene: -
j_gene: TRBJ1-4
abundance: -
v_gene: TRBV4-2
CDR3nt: TGTGCCAGCAGCCAAGAGGAGGGGAGAACTAATGAAAAACTGTTTTTT
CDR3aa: CASSQEEGRTNEKLFF

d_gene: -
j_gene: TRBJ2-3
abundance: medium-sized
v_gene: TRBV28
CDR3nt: TGTGCCAGCAGTTTCGAAGGTAACGTCCTGAGCACAGATACGCAGTATTTT
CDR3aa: CASSFEGNVLSTDTQYF

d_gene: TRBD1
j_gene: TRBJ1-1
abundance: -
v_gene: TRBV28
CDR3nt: TGTGCCAGCAGTTTTCCCGGGACAGCAAACACTGAAGCTTTCTTT
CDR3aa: CASSFPGTANTEAFF

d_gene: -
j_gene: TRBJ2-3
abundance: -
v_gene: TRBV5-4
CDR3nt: TGTGCCAGCAGCAGGACTGGTTCAGATACGCAGTATTTT
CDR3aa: CASSRTGSDTQYF

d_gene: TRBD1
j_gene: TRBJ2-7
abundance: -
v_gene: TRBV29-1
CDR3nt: TGCAGCGTGGGGACCGGGACAGGACCCTACGAGCAGTACTTC
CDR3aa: CSVGTGTGPYEQYF

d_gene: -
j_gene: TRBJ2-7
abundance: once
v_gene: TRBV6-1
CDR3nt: TGTGCCACGGCCTGGGCTACCGCATACGAGCAGTACTTC
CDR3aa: CATAWATAYEQYF

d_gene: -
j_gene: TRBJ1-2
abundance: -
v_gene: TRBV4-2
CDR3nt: TGTGCCAGCAGCCAAGAGGGCGGACAGACGGGGGGCTACACCTTC
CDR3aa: CASSQEGGQTGGYTF

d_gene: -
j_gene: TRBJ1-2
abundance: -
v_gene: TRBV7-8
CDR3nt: TGTGCCAGCAGCCCCGGGTCTCCCTATGGCTACACCTTC
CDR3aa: CASSPGSPYGYTF

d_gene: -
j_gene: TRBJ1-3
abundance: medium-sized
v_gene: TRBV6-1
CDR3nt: TGTGCCAGCAGTGAATGGGTTGGAAACACCATATATTTT
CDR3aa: CASSEWVGNTIYF

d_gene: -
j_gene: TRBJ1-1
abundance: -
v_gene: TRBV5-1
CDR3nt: TGCGCCAGCAGAGGCAGCAGCCTCACTGAAGCTTTCTTT
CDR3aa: CASRGSSLTEAFF

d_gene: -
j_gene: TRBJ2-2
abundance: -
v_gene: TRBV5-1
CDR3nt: TGCGCCAGCAGCTTCCCAGGGCTGGACGGGGAGCTGTTTTTT
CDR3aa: CASSFPGLDGELFF

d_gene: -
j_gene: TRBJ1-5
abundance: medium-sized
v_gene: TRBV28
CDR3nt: TGTGCCAGCAGTACACAGGGTGTGGGTCAGCCCCAGCATTTT
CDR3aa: CASSTQGVGQPQHF

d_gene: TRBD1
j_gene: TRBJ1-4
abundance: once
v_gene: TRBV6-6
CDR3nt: TGTGCCAGCAGTACCGAGACAGGGCGAGAAAAACTGTTTTTT
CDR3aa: CASSTETGREKLFF

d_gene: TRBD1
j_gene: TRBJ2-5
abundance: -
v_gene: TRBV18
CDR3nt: TGTGCCAGCTCACTACAGGGGGCCTACCAAGAGACCCAGTACTTC
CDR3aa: CASSLQGAYQETQYF

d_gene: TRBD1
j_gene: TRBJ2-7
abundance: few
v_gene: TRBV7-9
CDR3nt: TGTGCCACCGACAGGGGCCGCGAGCAGTACTTC
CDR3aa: CATDRGREQYF

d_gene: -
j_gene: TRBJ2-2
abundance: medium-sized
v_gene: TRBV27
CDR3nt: TGTGCCAGCAGTTTATACCGACAGGTCGGGAACACCGGGGAGCTGTTTTTT
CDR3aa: CASSLYRQVGNTGELFF

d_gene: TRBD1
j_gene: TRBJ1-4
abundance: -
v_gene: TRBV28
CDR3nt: TGTGCCAGCAGTGCACCTCCGGGACAGGGGATTGAAAAACTGTTTTTT
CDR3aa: CASSAPPGQGIEKLFF

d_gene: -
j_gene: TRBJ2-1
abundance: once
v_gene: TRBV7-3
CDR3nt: TGTGCCAGCAGCTTATCTTATGTTTCCTCCTACAATGAGCAGTTCTTC
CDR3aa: CASSLSYVSSYNEQFF

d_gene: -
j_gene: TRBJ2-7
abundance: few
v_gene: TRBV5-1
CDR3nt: TGCGCCAGCTCCCCTGGAGGGGGCCCCTCCTACGAGCAGTACTTC
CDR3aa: CASSPGGGPSYEQYF

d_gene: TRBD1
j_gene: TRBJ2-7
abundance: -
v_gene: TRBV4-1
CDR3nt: TGCGCCAGCAGCCAACCCACCAGGGGGAACGAGCAGTACTTC
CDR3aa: CASSQPTRGNEQYF

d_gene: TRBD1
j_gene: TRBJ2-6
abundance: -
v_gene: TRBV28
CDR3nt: TGTGCCAGCAGGGGACAGGGAGCTGGGGCCAACGTCCTGACTTTC
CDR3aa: CASRGQGAGANVLTF

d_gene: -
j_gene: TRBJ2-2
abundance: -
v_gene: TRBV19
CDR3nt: TGTGCCAGTAGTTGGCAGGGCGTATCAGGACCAGCAAGCACCGGGGAGCTGTTTTTT
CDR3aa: CASSWQGVSGPASTGELFF

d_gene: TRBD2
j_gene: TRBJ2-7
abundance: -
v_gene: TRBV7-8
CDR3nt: TGTGCCAGCAGCTTAGGTCAGGGACTACAGAAGCAGTACTTC
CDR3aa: CASSLGQGLQKQYF

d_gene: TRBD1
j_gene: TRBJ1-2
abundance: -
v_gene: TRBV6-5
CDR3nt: TGTGCCGCTAAGGGGGCAGGGGCCCTCGGCTACACCTTC
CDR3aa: CAAKGAGALGYTF

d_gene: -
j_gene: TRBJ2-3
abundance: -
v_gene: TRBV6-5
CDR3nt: TGTGCCAGCAGGGTCGGCAATACGCAGTATTTT
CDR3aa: CASRVGNTQYF

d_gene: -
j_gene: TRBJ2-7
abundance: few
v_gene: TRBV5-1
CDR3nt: TGCGCCAGCAGCTTGTTATCTCCAGGCGCTGACGAGCAGTACTTC
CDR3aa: CASSLLSPGADEQYF

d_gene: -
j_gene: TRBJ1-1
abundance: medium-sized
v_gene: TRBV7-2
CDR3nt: TGTGCCAGCAGCTTAACCCAGGGGAACACTGAAGCTTTCTTT
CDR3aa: CASSLTQGNTEAFF

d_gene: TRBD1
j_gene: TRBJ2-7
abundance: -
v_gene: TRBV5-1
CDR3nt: TGCGCCAGCAGCGTCACAGGGGCTGGCTCCTACGAGCAGTACTTC
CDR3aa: CASSVTGAGSYEQYF

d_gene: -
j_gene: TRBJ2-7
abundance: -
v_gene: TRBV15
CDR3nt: TGTGCCACCAGCAGAGATAACGCGGTCTCCTACGAGCAGTACTTC
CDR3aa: CATSRDNAVSYEQYF

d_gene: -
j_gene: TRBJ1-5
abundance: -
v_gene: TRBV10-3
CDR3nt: TGTGCCATCCGAGGGGGTGGGGGGAATCAGCCCCAGCATTTT
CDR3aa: CAIRGGGGNQPQHF

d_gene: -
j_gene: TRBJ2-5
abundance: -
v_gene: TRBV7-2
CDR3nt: TGTGCCAGCAGCTTATCGCTCGGGGGAGGAAGGGAGACCCAGTACTTC
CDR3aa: CASSLSLGGGRETQYF

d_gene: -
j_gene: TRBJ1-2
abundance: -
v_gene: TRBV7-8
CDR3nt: TGTGCCAGGAACAGTTTAGCTAACTATGGCTACACCTTC
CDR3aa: CARNSLANYGYTF